This TCR beta chain originates from a study of patients and donors after allogeneic stem cell transplantation. Germline loops: CDR1 SGDLS, CDR2 YYNGEE. V was cut by 4 bases and J by 7 bases, with 15 bases left in between. The CDR3 is made up of 15 amino acids. MiXCR, applied by TCRdb to the RT-PCR reads, yields one record per CDR3 protein. The sample holds roughly 940,000 distinct CDR3 sequences; roughly 18% are singletons and the top ten take 5% to 6.5%. This clonotype was found a few times. Sequenced material: blood, either unsorted or a sorted T cell fraction (not recorded which). The clonotype was recovered from a human donor who was either an allogeneic HSCT recipient or a stem cell or donor lymphocyte infusion donor (not recorded which). It is not recorded whose cells these are; they may come from a transplant donor. The chain uses TRBV9 and TRBJ1-6; D may be TRBD1 (5 bases). CDR3 DNA: TGTGCCAGCAGCCCCAGGGCACAGACGAATTCACCCCTCCACTTT. Protein product: CASSPRAQTNSPLHF. The full variable domain, completed using reference TRBV9 and TRBJ1-6, is DSGVTQTPKHLITATGQRVTLRCSPRSGDLSVYWYQQSLDQGLQFLIQYYNGEERAKGNILERFSAQQFPDLHSELNLSSLELGDSALYFCASSPRAQTNSPLHFGNGTRLTVT.